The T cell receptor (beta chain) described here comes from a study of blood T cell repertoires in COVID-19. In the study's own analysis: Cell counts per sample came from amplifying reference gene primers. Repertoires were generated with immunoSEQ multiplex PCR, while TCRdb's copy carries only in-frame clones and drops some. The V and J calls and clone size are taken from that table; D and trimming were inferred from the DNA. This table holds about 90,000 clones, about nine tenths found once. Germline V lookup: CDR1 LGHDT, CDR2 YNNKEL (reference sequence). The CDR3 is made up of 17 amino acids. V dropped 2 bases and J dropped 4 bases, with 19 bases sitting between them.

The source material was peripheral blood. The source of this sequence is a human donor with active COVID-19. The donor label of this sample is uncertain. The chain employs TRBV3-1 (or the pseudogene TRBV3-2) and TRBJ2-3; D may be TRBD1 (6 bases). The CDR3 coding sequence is TGTGCCAGCAGCCAAACTAACGGATCAGGGGTACCAGATACGCAGTATTTT. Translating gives CASSQTNGSGVPDTQYF.